These 2 T cell receptor beta chains were sequenced from one sample in a study of control samples from healthy donors and cancer patients. Sequencing was performed with immunoSEQ multiplex PCR; in TCRdb, only in-frame clones are kept and a portion is missing. The data contain about 96,000 clones, 80% to 95% of them singletons. The specimen sequenced was blood. These receptors were taken from a man aged 18-30 years in good health.

The chain combines TRBV25-1 with TRBJ1-2; the match to TRBD1 covers 7 bases. The CDR3 has 16 amino acids. The trim removed 3 bases at V and 1 base at J, leaving 8 bases unmatched. Germline values: CDR1 MGHDK, CDR2 SYGVNS. CDR3 in DNA: TGTGCCAGCAGTGACTTCCGGGACAGCGATAACTATGGCTACACCTTC. Encoded protein: CASSDFRDSDNYGYTF.

The chain combines TRBV5-5 with TRBJ2-6; D is possibly TRBD1 (6 bases). V dropped 4 bases and J dropped 3 bases, with 11 bases sitting between them. This CDR3 contains 15 residues. Germline V lookup: CDR1 SGHKS, CDR2 YYEKEE (reference sequence). Here the CDR3 reads CASSITGRGANVLTF. As DNA, the CDR3 is TGTGCCAGCAGCATTACAGGGCGTGGGGCCAACGTCCTGACTTTC.